This is a list of T cell receptor beta chains from one sample in a study of T cell responses to AZD1222 COVID-19 vaccine. This table comes from immunoSEQ multiplex PCR, and its TCRdb copy is limited to in-frame clones, with some not included. The sample has about 110,000 clones; about 90% are singletons. Material: peripheral blood, obtained on day 0 of AZD1222 vaccination. The receptor source for this set is an adult in good health. Both conserved end residues are part of each CDR3. Not every row has a clone size; where given, it reads once, few, many or a size class.

CDR3: CASSPSPGGNNEQFF
size: .
V: TRBV5-4

CDR3: CASSISSQGRRTNEKLFF
size: .
V: TRBV19

CDR3: CASTLYSNQPQHF
size: .
V: TRBV6-6

CDR3: CASSPQGGYEQYF
size: .
V: TRBV27

CDR3: CARSLGTDLDGNTIYF
size: .
V: TRBV5-3

CDR3: CASSSTQGTPPYEQYF
size: .
V: TRBV28

CDR3: CASATGTSGRALANIQYF
size: .
V: TRBV28

CDR3: CASSLTPNTEAFF
size: .
V: TRBV7-3

CDR3: CASSLQERRNTGELFF
size: .
V: TRBV5-5

CDR3: CASSFSGGGLYNEQFF
size: .
V: TRBV11-2

CDR3: CASSGRFATEAFF
size: once
V: TRBV5-8

CDR3: CASSYGGGPSYEQYF
size: .
V: TRBV6-5

CDR3: CASSSRRLAGGRSYEQYF
size: .
V: TRBV7-2

CDR3: CAWSLGLQETQYF
size: .
V: TRBV30

CDR3: CASSRSADNSPLHF
size: once
V: TRBV4-1

CDR3: CASSLVGQGVLAKNIQYF
size: .
V: TRBV11-2

CDR3: CASSYLFLAGSYEQYF
size: .
V: TRBV6-5

CDR3: CSGTGPNYEQYF
size: .
V: TRBV29-1

CDR3: CASSSTSVNTGELFF
size: .
V: TRBV28

CDR3: CASSSRQGFQPQHF
size: .
V: TRBV19

CDR3: CASSASTNSGNTIYF
size: .
V: TRBV9

CDR3: CATSPGKPYTGELFF
size: .
V: TRBV24-1

CDR3: CASSLVVYRGTDTQYF
size: once
V: TRBV7-2

CDR3: CASSDTGRSYEQYF
size: .
V: TRBV25-1

CDR3: CASSEYSGSDTDTQYF
size: .
V: TRBV10-2

CDR3: CASSLVRTGGNTEAFF
size: .
V: TRBV7-2

CDR3: CASRLATRTDTQYF
size: .
V: TRBV6-5

CDR3: CSVLQRSTDTQYF
size: .
V: TRBV29-1

CDR3: CSVQPVAGYGYTF
size: .
V: TRBV29-1

CDR3: CASSSTGSSYEQYF
size: .
V: TRBV7-9

CDR3: CASSPRQVLMENIQYF
size: .
V: TRBV18

CDR3: CASSSGQPTDTQYF
size: .
V: TRBV7-9

CDR3: CASSPNSGGTNTIYF
size: .
V: TRBV5-1

CDR3: CASSADSGQPQHF
size: .
V: TRBV9

CDR3: CASGQGARTEAFF
size: .
V: TRBV12-3/TRBV12-4

CDR3: CATSGMGGTEAFF
size: .
V: TRBV24-1

CDR3: CASSIDRDRGYTF
size: once
V: TRBV19

CDR3: CASSVEGGVGTDTQYF
size: .
V: TRBV9

CDR3: CASRRQGEIPTNEKLFF
size: .
V: TRBV28

CDR3: CASSLGRYTEAFF
size: .
V: TRBV11-3

CDR3: CATHFSWATYEQYF
size: .
V: TRBV27

CDR3: CASSFRDRAYEQYF
size: .
V: TRBV6-2/TRBV6-3